This entry describes one TCR beta chain. V lost 7 bases, J lost 5 bases, and 4 bases stayed unmatched. This CDR3 region has 15 residues. CDR1 LNHDA and CDR2 SQIVND come from the germline V gene (reference sequence). The entry originates in a study of blood T cell repertoires in COVID-19. Study overall: COVID-19 samples, acute and convalescent, were from the United States, Italy and Spain. T cells, B-cell-depleted T cells, or PBMCs supplied cDNA or gDNA.

In the authors' methods: Amplification with reference gene primers provided the estimates of nucleated cell counts. Repertoires were generated with immunoSEQ multiplex PCR, while TCRdb's copy carries only in-frame clones and drops some. For V, J and clone size, that table is used; D and trimming come from the DNA. The data show roughly 150,000 clones, 60% to 85% seen once. This receptor was obtained from a man between 70 and 80 years old with acute or convalescent COVID-19. The chain combines TRBV19 with TRBJ2-1, with TRBD2 identical over 14 bases. The sequencing sample was made of peripheral blood. The CDR3 reads CASKGLAGDNNEQFF. The CDR3 DNA reads TGTGCCAGTAAGGGACTAGCGGGAGACAACAATGAGCAGTTCTTC.